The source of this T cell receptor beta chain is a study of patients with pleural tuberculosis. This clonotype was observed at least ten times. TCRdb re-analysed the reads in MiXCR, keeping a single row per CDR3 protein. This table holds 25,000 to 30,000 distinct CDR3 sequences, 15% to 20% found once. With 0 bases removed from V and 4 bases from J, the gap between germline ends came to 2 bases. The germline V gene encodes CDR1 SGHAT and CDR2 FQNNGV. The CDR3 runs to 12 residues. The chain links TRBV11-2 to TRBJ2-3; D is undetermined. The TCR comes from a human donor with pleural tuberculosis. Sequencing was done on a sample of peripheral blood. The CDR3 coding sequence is TGTGCCAGCAGCTTAGATGCAGATACGCAGTATTTT. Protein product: CASSLDADTQYF.